These 21 T cell receptor beta chains share one sample of origin, sequenced in a study of OX40 agonist ivuxolimab in advanced cancers. Library preparation used the immunoSEQ multiplex PCR assay. TCRdb provides this immuneACCESS table in a form limited to in-frame rearrangements. Some clones are lacking; in checked studies, under half of them reflect an unresolved V gene, and why the rest are absent is not known. Present in this sample are 80,000 or so clones, roughly 87% of which were seen just once. The ten largest clones represent approximately 1.8% of the sample. The source was CD4+ or CD8+ T cells sorted from blood, collected in a trial of the OX40 agonist ivuxolimab. The receptors were sampled from an adult with an advanced solid tumor such as melanoma, head and neck, liver or kidney cancer.

The rearrangement links TRBV11-3 to TRBJ2-7, with 9 bases matching TRBD1. Trimming took 1 base from V and 8 from J; bases not matched to a gene: 9. The CDR3 length is 15 residues. CDR1 and CDR2 from the germline V gene are SGHNT and YENEEA. The CDR3 protein is CASSLGSRTGVQQYF. In DNA form, the CDR3 reads TGTGCCAGCAGCTTAGGCAGCCGGACAGGGGTCCAGCAGTACTTC.

The rearrangement joins TRBV2 to TRBJ1-4; D is unclear. Germline V lookup: CDR1 SNHLY, CDR2 FYNNEI. The CDR3 is made up of 15 amino acids. The V end lost 2 bases, the J end lost 7 bases, and 14 bases lay between the germline ends. The CDR3 nucleotides are TGTGCCAGCAGTGAACGTGACGCGGGCTTTGAAAAACTGTTTTTT. Amino acid sequence: CASSERDAGFEKLFF.

The chain employs TRBV2 and TRBJ1-1; a weak D match, TRBD1 (5 bases). The V gene's germline CDR1 is SNHLY and CDR2 FYNNEI. The CDR3 has 16 residues. V was shortened by 2 bases and J by 0 bases, with 13 bases between the two germline ends. Here the CDR3 reads CASSERSLRVNTEAFF. The CDR3 DNA reads as TGTGCCAGCAGTGAAAGGTCCCTCAGGGTGAACACTGAAGCTTTCTTT.

Regarding this clone: This specimen includes other DNA sequences encoding the same CDR3. This chain links TRBV9 with TRBJ2-2; D is ambiguous. Trimming left V 0 bases short and J 5 bases short, with 5 bases between. The germline V gene has CDR1 SGDLS and CDR2 YYNGEE. This CDR3 is built from 13 residues. CDR3 in DNA: TGTGCCAGCAGCGTAGTAGGGACCGGGGAGCTGTTTTTT. Its protein is CASSVVGTGELFF.

The chain employs TRBV7-8 and TRBJ2-3; possibly TRBD2 for D (6 bases). Germline V CDR1 and CDR2: SGHVS, FQNEAQ. Trimming stripped 5 bases from V and 2 bases from J, with 17 bases between. CDR3 length: 16 residues. Written as DNA, the CDR3 is TGTGCCAGCAGCCCACGACCGGGACTCCTCACAGATACGCAGTATTTT. This gives the protein CASSPRPGLLTDTQYF.

V gene TRBV7-2 combines with J gene TRBJ1-6; perhaps TRBD1 as D (6 bases). Germline V gene sequence: CDR1 SGHTA, CDR2 FQGNSA. Trimming removed 4 bases at V and 10 bases at J, with 17 bases between. The CDR3 totals 15 residues. In DNA, the CDR3 is TGTGCCAGCAGCTCTGGAGGGGGGTTCCGATCACCCCTCCACTTT. Translation gives CASSSGGGFRSPLHF.

This chain joins TRBV5-4 and TRBJ1-3; tentative D call: TRBD1 (5 bases). Between the trimmed V and J ends, which lost 4 bases and 2 bases, there was a span of 13 bases. CDR3 length: 15 amino acids. The germline gives CDR1 SGHNT, CDR2 YYREEE (reference sequence). The CDR3: CASSPGEAPGNTIYF. As DNA, the CDR3 is TGTGCCAGCAGCCCGGGGGAGGCTCCTGGAAACACCATATATTTT.

The V gene is TRBV2, the J gene TRBJ1-2; maybe TRBD1 (6 bases). The CDR3 consists of 13 residues. Looked up from germline, CDR1 is SNHLY and CDR2 is FYNNEI. V lost 6 bases, J lost 4 bases, and 12 bases lay in between. CDR3: CASRGRGGYGYTF. As DNA, the CDR3 is TGTGCCAGCAGGGGTAGGGGGGGCTATGGCTACACCTTC.

This chain connects TRBV9 to TRBJ1-6, with a tentative D call TRBD1 (5 bases). Germline values: CDR1 SGDLS, CDR2 YYNGEE. CDR3 length equals 15 residues. The V and J ends lost 0 bases and 7 bases respectively, with 11 bases between them. CDR3 amino acids: CASSVGDGRNSPLHF. The CDR3 coding sequence is TGTGCCAGCAGCGTAGGGGACGGGAGAAATTCACCCCTCCACTTT.

This chain joins TRBV4-3 and TRBJ2-7; D unresolved. The CDR3 has 14 residues. Germline assignment: CDR1 LGHNA and CDR2 YSLEER. Trimming left V 0 bases short and J 3 bases short, with 9 bases between. CDR3 DNA: TGCGCCAGCAGCCAAGATTGGGCCAGCTACGAGCAGTACTTC. Amino acid sequence: CASSQDWASYEQYF.

The genes are TRBV6-6 and TRBJ1-5, with a tentative D call TRBD1 (5 bases). Germline V gene sequence: CDR1 MNHNY, CDR2 SVGAGI (reference sequence). The CDR3 length is 12 residues. V was cut by 0 bases and J by 12 bases, with 9 bases left in between. In DNA, the CDR3 is TGTGCCAGCAGTTACTCACAGGCCAGCCAGCATTTT. It codes for CASSYSQASQHF.

This rearrangement joins TRBV2 to TRBJ2-3; 8 bases agree with TRBD2. With V trimmed by 7 bases and J by 3 bases, 6 bases remained unmatched. Germline V lookup: CDR1 SNHLY, CDR2 FYNNEI. The CDR3 runs 14 residues. CDR3 region: CASTLRLATDTQYF. The CDR3 bases are TGTGCCAGCACCCTTCGACTAGCGACAGATACGCAGTATTTT.

The chain combines TRBV19 with TRBJ2-2, with a possible D match to TRBD2 (5 bases). The CDR3 extends over 18 amino acids. V lost 5 bases and J lost 5, with 24 bases in between. CDR1 LNHDA and CDR2 SQIVND come from the germline V gene (reference sequence). Here the CDR3 DNA reads TGTGCCAGTAGTTTCCCCCCCGGAGGTGGGAGTGGGACCGGGGAGCTGTTTTTT. Its translation: CASSFPPGGGSGTGELFF.

The chain combines TRBV19 with TRBJ2-2; D is unclear. The V gene lost 6 bases and the J gene lost 1 base, with 9 bases spanning the gap. Germline CDR1 and CDR2: LNHDA and SQIVND (reference sequence). The CDR3 totals 14 residues. This chain's CDR3 is CASSLAVNTGELFF. As DNA, the CDR3 is TGTGCCAGTAGCCTGGCAGTGAACACCGGGGAGCTGTTTTTT.

The chain employs TRBV10-3 and TRBJ1-1, with D perhaps TRBD1 (6 bases). The CDR3 sequence is 13 residues long. Germline V gene lookup returns CDR1 ENHRY and CDR2 SYGVKD. Trimming shortened V by 10 bases and J by 8 bases, and 20 bases separated the two germline ends. The CDR3, as DNA: TGTGCCACTCGCCCGACAGGCGAGGGAGAAGCTTTCTTT. It specifies CATRPTGEGEAFF.

The genes are TRBV23-1 and TRBJ2-1; 10 bases fit TRBD2. TRBV23-1 is known as an ORF, though its function is uncertain. Trimming removed 0 bases from V and 8 bases from J; junction bases left unmatched: 13. This CDR3 has 18 amino acids. CDR3 residues: CASSQSSPSGSERDEQFF. The DNA for the CDR3 is TGCGCCAGCAGTCAATCATCCCCTAGCGGGAGTGAGAGGGATGAGCAGTTCTTC.

This chain joins TRBV25-1 and TRBJ1-1, with D unresolved. Germline CDR1 reads MGHDK; CDR2 reads SYGVNS. Deletions cut 3 bases from V and 1 base from J, with 9 bases between. There are 14 residues in the CDR3. The CDR3 loop is CASSEDGPNTEAFF. The CDR3 DNA sequence: TGTGCCAGCAGTGAGGACGGACCGAACACTGAAGCTTTCTTT.

This sequence joins TRBV28 and TRBJ2-1; D is undetermined. Germline V gene sequence: CDR1 MDHEN, CDR2 SYDVKM. The CDR3 length is 14 residues. V was trimmed by 7 bases and J by 2 bases, leaving 12 bases between them. DNA for the CDR3: TGTGCCAGCACCATGGTAGGTGCCTACAATGAGCAGTTCTTC. Encoded protein: CASTMVGAYNEQFF.

This clone came up a few times. The CDR3 nucleotides read TGTGCCAGCAGCGGTCGAGGGGTCACTGAAGCTTTCTTT. This sequence encodes CASSGRGVTEAFF. The genes are TRBV25-1 and TRBJ1-1, with D possibly TRBD1 on 5 matching bases. The CDR3 is 13 amino acids. V gave up 6 bases and J gave up 4 bases, with 12 bases separating them. Per the germline V gene, CDR1 is MGHDK and CDR2 is SYGVNS.

The chain carries TRBV25-1 and TRBJ2-5; 9 nucleotides line up with TRBD2. The trim removed 7 bases at V and 1 base at J, leaving 7 bases unmatched. The CDR3 sequence is 15 residues long. CDR1 is MGHDK and CDR2 is SYGVNS in the germline V gene. The CDR3 DNA sequence: TGTGCCAGCACCCCTCTTAGCGGGAGCCAAGAGACCCAGTACTTC. It is translated as CASTPLSGSQETQYF. The whole variable domain, remainder taken from reference TRBV25-1 and TRBJ2-5, is EADIYQTPRYLVIGTGKKITLECSQTMGHDKMYWYQQDPGMELHLIHYSYGVNSTEKGDLSSESTVSRIRTEHFPLTLESARPSHTSQYLCASTPLSGSQETQYFGPGTRLLVL.

The table lists this clone with a few counts. The rearrangement joins TRBV19 to TRBJ1-1, with 7 bases lining up with TRBD1. CDR3 length: 11 residues. CDR1 is LNHDA, CDR2 SQIVND, per germline (reference sequence). CDR3 protein: CASSGGTEAFF. CDR3 DNA: TGTGCTAGCTCAGGGGGCACTGAAGCTTTCTTT.